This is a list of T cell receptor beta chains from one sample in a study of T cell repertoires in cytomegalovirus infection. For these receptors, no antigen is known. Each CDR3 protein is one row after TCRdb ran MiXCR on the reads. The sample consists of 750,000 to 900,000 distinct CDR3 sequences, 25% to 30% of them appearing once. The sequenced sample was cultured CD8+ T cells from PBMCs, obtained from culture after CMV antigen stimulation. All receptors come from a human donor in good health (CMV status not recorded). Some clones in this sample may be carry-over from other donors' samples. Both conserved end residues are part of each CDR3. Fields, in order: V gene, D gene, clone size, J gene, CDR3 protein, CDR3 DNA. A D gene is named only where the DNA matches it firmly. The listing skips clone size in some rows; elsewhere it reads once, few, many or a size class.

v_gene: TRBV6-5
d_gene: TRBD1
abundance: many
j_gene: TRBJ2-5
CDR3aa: CASSYGTGEYGETQYF
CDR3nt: TGTGCCAGCAGTTACGGGACAGGGGAGTATGGGGAGACCCAGTACTTC

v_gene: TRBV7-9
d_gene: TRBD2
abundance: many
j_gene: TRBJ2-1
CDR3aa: CASSSSLLAGGTYNEQFF
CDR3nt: TGTGCCAGCAGCTCCTCGCTGCTAGCGGGGGGGACCTACAATGAGCAGTTCTTC

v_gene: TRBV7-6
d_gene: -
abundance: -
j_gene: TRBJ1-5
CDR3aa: CAGSLASLGDNQPQHF
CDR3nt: TGTGCCGGCAGCTTAGCGTCTTTGGGGGACAATCAGCCCCAGCATTTT

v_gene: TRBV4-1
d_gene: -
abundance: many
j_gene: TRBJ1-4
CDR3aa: CASSQSDRTTNEKLFF
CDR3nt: TGCGCCAGCAGCCAATCTGACAGGACGACTAATGAAAAACTGTTTTTT

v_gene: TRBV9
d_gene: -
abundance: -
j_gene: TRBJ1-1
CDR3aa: CASSVEGFVGVTEAFF
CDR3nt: TGTGCCAGCAGCGTAGAGGGGTTCGTGGGGGTCACTGAAGCTTTCTTT

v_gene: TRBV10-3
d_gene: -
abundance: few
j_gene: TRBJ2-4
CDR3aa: CAIREDSINIQYF
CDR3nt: TGTGCCATCAGGGAGGACAGTATAAACATTCAGTACTTC

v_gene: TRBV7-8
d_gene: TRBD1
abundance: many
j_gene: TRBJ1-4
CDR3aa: CASSLPGQGSPTNEKLFF
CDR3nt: TGTGCCAGCAGCCTACCGGGACAGGGAAGTCCAACTAATGAAAAACTGTTTTTT

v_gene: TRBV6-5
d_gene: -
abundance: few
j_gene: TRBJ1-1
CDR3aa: CASSYSTWGTITEAFF
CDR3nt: TGTGCCAGCAGTTACTCGACGTGGGGTACGATCACTGAAGCTTTCTTT

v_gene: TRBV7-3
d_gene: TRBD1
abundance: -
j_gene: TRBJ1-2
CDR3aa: CASSSPGQGALSGYTF
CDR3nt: TGTGCCAGCAGTTCACCGGGACAGGGGGCGCTTTCTGGCTACACCTTC

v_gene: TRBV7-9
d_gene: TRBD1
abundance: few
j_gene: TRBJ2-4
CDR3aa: CASSSPGQGVKNIQYF
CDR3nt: TGTGCCAGCAGTTCGCCGGGACAGGGGGTAAAAAACATTCAGTACTTC

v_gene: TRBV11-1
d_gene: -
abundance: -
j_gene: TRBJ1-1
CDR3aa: CASSPAEGIEAFF
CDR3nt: TGTGCCAGCAGCCCTGCGGAGGGGATTGAAGCTTTCTTT

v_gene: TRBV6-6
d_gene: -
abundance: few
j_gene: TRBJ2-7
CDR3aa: CASSWFDSTYEQYF
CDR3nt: TGTGCCAGCTCTTGGTTTGACAGTACCTACGAGCAGTACTTC

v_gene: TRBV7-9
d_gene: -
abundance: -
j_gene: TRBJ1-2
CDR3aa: CASTMSNYGYTF
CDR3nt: TGTGCCAGCACCATGTCTAACTATGGCTACACCTTC

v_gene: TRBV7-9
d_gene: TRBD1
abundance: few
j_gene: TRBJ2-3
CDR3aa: CASSLRGRNRTDTQYF
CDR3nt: TGTGCCAGCAGCCTCAGGGGGCGCAATCGAACAGATACGCAGTATTTT